The source of this T cell receptor (beta chain) is a study of cytomegalovirus exposure and HLA in healthy donors. Study summary: As released early, the data held 75 million to 90 million unique TCRs from HLA-typed donors. General study points: Sequencing likely produced, as an artifact, a cluster of highly shared sequence variants.

V was cut by 1 base and J by 3 bases, with 5 bases left in between. Germline assignment: CDR1 SGHDT and CDR2 YYEEEE. The CDR3 has 12 amino acids. With respect to this clone: Its target is unknown.

Primers for the PCR totalled 60 Vbeta and 13 Jbeta. Method: immunoSEQ multiplex PCR; TCRdb's copy keeps in-frame clones and lacks some. Here the sample spans 150,000 to 200,000 clones, 81% being singletons. V is TRBV5-6 and J is TRBJ2-7, with a possible D match to TRBD1 (5 bases). Sequenced input: PBMCs. The receptor's source is a man between 18 and 35 years old in good health and CMV-seronegative. The CDR3 region is CASSLQGYEQYF. CDR3 nucleotides: TGTGCCAGCAGCTTGCAGGGCTACGAGCAGTACTTC.